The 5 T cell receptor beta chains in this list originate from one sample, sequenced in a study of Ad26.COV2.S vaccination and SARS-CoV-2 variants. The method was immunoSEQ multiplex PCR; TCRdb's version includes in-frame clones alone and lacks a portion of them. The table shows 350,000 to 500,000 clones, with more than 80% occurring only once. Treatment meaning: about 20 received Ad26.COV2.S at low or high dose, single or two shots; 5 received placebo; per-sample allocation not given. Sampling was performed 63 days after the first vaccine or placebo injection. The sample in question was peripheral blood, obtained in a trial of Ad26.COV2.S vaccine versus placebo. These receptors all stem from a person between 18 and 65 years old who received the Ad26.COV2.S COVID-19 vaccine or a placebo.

CDR3 residues: CASRPGTGGGYSGYTF. The CDR3 DNA sequence: TGTGCCAGCAGGCCCGGGACAGGGGGTGGCTATTCTGGCTACACCTTC. The chain employs TRBV5-8 and TRBJ1-2; 11 nucleotides match TRBD1. Germline V gives CDR1 SGHTS, CDR2 YDEGEE. CDR3 length equals 16 residues. Trimming removed 5 bases from V and 7 bases from J; junction bases left unmatched: 13.

Here the CDR3 reads CASSQGPVGSYEQYF. CDR3 nucleotides: TGTGCCAGCAGCCAAGGACCAGTAGGGTCCTACGAGCAGTACTTC. The chain is built from TRBV4-2 and TRBJ2-7, with unresolved D. V shed 1 base and J shed 1 base, with 11 bases lying between them. From germline, CDR1 is LGHNA and CDR2 YNFKEQ. The CDR3 runs to 15 residues.

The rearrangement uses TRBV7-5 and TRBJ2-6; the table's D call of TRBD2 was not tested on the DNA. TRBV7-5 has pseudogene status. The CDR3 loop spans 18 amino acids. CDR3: CARRTQRKSHSGANVLTF. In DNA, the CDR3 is TGTGCCAGAAGGACTCAGCGAAAAAGCCACTCTGGGGCCAACGTCCTGACTTTC.

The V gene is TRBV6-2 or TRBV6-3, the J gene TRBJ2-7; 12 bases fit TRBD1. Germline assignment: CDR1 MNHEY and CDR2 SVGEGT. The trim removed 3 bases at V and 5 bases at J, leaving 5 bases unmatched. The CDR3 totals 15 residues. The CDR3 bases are TGTGCCAGCAGTTATCCGGGACAGGGGGCAAACGAGCAGTACTTC. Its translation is CASSYPGQGANEQYF.

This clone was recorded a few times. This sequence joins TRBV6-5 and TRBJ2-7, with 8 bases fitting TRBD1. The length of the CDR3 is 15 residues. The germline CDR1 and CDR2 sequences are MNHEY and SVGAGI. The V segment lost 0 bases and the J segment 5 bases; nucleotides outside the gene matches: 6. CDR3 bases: TGTGCCAGCAGTTACTCGTTGGACAGGGCCCACGAGCAGTACTTC. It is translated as CASSYSLDRAHEQYF.